The 2 T cell receptor beta chains listed next were all sequenced from one sample in a study of T cell repertoires in cytomegalovirus infection. TCRdb used MiXCR to reprocess the reads, holding one entry per CDR3 protein. The data contain a few hundred thousand distinct CDR3 sequences, 15% to 20% of them singletons. Sequenced sample: PBMCs. The source of these receptors is a human donor in good health (CMV status not recorded). Some clones in this sample may be carry-over from other donors' samples.

This clonotype appeared once. V usage is TRBV28 and J usage is TRBJ1-2, with D possibly TRBD1 on 6 matching bases. V lost 5 bases and J lost 1, with 8 bases in between. Germline assignment: CDR1 MDHEN and CDR2 SYDVKM. The CDR3 spans 13 residues. The CDR3 region is CASSTGFNYGYTF. CDR3 DNA sequence: TGTGCCAGCAGTACAGGGTTTAACTATGGCTACACCTTC.

The chain uses TRBV20-1 and TRBJ2-3, with TRBD2 matching 11 bases. There are 15 residues in the CDR3. Trimming at V came to 0 bases and at J to 5 bases, leaving 4 bases not matched to a gene. The V gene's germline CDR1 is DFQATT and CDR2 SNEGSKA (reference sequence). The CDR3 spells CSARELAGVGDTQYF. Written as DNA, the CDR3 is TGCAGTGCTAGAGAACTAGCGGGGGTGGGAGATACGCAGTATTTT.